This T cell receptor beta chain stems from a study of shared clonotypes between healthy human individuals. Study-wide context: A couple of female and a few male donors aged 18 to 49 were enrolled. Findings of the study overall: Relative to memory subsets, naive subsets generally showed larger estimated richness. It was observed that approximately 5% of naive CD4 clonotypes were shared across several donors. Clonotypes shared by all four sorted-subset donors had higher generation probabilities than non-shared clonotypes.

The CDR3 runs to 14 residues. CDR1 and CDR2 (germline): MNHNY, SVGAGI (reference sequence). With 5 bases clipped from V and 3 bases from J, the junction kept 5 bases outside the gene matches. For this clone: Its matching antigen is unknown.

Assay used: immunoSEQ multiplex PCR; TCRdb lists only in-frame clones, some missing. The profile shows approximately 2,200,000 clones, about 92% of them singletons. CD8 cells classed as naive were CD45RO-negative and positively selected for CCR7, excluding terminally differentiated effector memory CD45RA+ cells. Sequenced: naive CD8+ T cells from PBMCs. The TCR originated in a young man in good health. Some clones in this sample may be carry-over from other donors' samples. The rearrangement uses TRBV6-6 and TRBJ1-2; 8 positions match TRBD1. The CDR3 reads CASSTQTGDYGYTF. CDR3 DNA: TGTGCCAGCAGTACCCAGACAGGGGACTATGGCTACACCTTC.